These 5 T cell receptor beta chains were all obtained from the same sample, sequenced in a study of CD8+ T cells in alopecia areata. Treatment reported: oral pan-JAK inhibitor, 5-10 mg twice daily. Following RNA extraction, reverse transcription yielded cDNA that acted as the sequencing template. This table comes from immunoSEQ multiplex PCR, and its TCRdb copy is limited to in-frame clones, with some not included. The sample consists of 150,000 to 200,000 clones, approximately 53% of them appearing once. The sample in question was CD8+ T cells sorted from blood, obtained at week 24, from a patient treated with tofacitinib. Receptors originate from a human donor with alopecia areata.

Turning to this clone: Within the sample, other DNA sequences also encode this same CDR3. V gene TRBV9 combines with J gene TRBJ2-2; D unresolved. The V gene's germline CDR1 is SGDLS and CDR2 YYNGEE. The CDR3 has 13 amino acids. The V and J ends lost 0 bases and 4 bases respectively, with 4 bases between them. The CDR3 DNA reads as TGTGCCAGCAGCGTAGGGAGCACCGGGGAGCTGTTTTTT. This translates into CASSVGSTGELFF.

There are a few counts of this clone. This chain links TRBV7-8 with TRBJ1-5, with D perhaps TRBD1 (6 bases). Trimming shortened V by 1 base and J by 5 bases, and 12 bases separated the two germline ends. Germline CDR1 and CDR2: SGHVS and FQNEAQ. This CDR3 contains 15 residues. The DNA for the CDR3 is TGTGCCAGCAGCTTAGATGGGACATCGGATCAGCCCCAGCATTTT. This codes for CASSLDGTSDQPQHF.

The gene calls are TRBV19 and TRBJ2-3, with D uncertain. The CDR3 has 12 residues. Trimming stripped 6 bases from V and 4 bases from J, with 8 bases between. CDR1 is LNHDA, CDR2 SQIVND, per germline (reference sequence). The CDR3 region is CASSLGPDTQYF. CDR3 coding DNA: TGTGCCAGTAGCCTGGGCCCAGATACGCAGTATTTT. The full variable domain, completed using reference TRBV19 and TRBJ2-3, is DGGITQSPKYLFRKEGQNVTLSCEQNLNHDAMYWYRQDPGQGLRLIYYSQIVNDFQKGDIAEGYSVSREKKESFPLTVTSAQKNPTAFYLCASSLGPDTQYFGPGTRLTVL.

The chain carries TRBV7-2 and TRBJ1-5; the D is unclear. CDR3 length: 14 residues. Germline V gene data show CDR1 as SGHTA and CDR2 as FQGNSA. V was shortened by 2 bases and J by 2 bases, with 7 bases between the two germline ends. As DNA, the CDR3 is TGTGCCAGCAGCTTAACCCCGGGCAATCAGCCCCAGCATTTT. It is translated as CASSLTPGNQPQHF.

The CDR3 spells CASSEYELGTVAKNIQYF. The DNA of the CDR3 is TGTGCCAGCAGTGAATATGAGTTGGGGACAGTAGCCAAAAACATTCAGTACTTC. This chain links TRBV25-1 with TRBJ2-4, with 7 bases that match TRBD1. CDR3 length equals 18 residues. Germline V lookup: CDR1 MGHDK, CDR2 SYGVNS. The J segment lost 0 bases and the V segment lost 0 bases, leaving 8 bases of the junction unmatched.